These 26 T cell receptor beta chains were sequenced from one sample in a study of CD8 T cells in ankylosing spondylitis. Study results and limitations: Seemingly characteristic of ankylosing spondylitis blood was a TCR beta motif consisting of several highly homologous variants.

The antigens of these receptors remain unknown. In TCRdb, the 5' RACE reads were re-called with MiXCR into one record per CDR3 protein. In the table there are under 550,000 distinct CDR3 sequences, roughly 26% of which are singletons. Sequencing was done on a sample of blood, either unsorted or a sorted T cell fraction (not recorded which). These receptor sequences come from a male donor with ankylosing spondylitis.

The rearrangement joins TRBV10-2 to TRBJ2-5; a weak D match, TRBD1 (7 bases). Germline V lookup: CDR1 WSHSY, CDR2 SAAADI. V was trimmed by 2 bases and J by 2 bases, leaving 9 bases between them. The CDR3 runs to 14 residues. Here the CDR3 reads CASSEAGGQETQYF. The DNA of the CDR3 is TGCGCCAGCAGTGAGGCAGGGGGGCAAGAGACCCAGTACTTC.

This clonotype came up a few times. This chain uses TRBV7-9 with TRBJ2-7; 8 bases are shared with TRBD2. The J segment lost 4 bases and the V segment lost 5 bases, leaving 13 bases of the junction unmatched. CDR1 is SEHNR and CDR2 is FQNEAQ in the germline V gene (reference sequence). The CDR3 is 16 amino acids. The chain's CDR3 is CASSPIVEREKYEQYF. The CDR3 region has the DNA TGTGCCAGCAGCCCGATCGTAGAGCGGGAGAAGTACGAGCAGTACTTC.

The V gene is TRBV5-1, the J gene TRBJ2-7; tentative D call: TRBD1 (6 bases). Trimming took 5 bases from V and 6 from J, leaving 15 bases between them. Germline V gene sequence: CDR1 SGHRS, CDR2 YFSETQ. This CDR3 comprises 13 residues. CDR3 DNA: TGCGCCAGCAGGCGAACAGGGACCGGCGAGCAGTACGTC. It yields the protein CASRRTGTGEQYV.

The chain carries TRBV15 and TRBJ1-2, with 7 nucleotides matching TRBD1. Germline CDR1 and CDR2: LNHNV and YYDKDF (reference sequence). With 2 bases clipped from V and 5 bases from J, the junction kept 8 bases outside the gene matches. The length of the CDR3 is 15 residues. The CDR3 is CATSRKLQGPYGYTF. The CDR3 bases are TGTGCCACCAGCAGAAAATTACAGGGGCCGTATGGCTACACCTTC.

The V and J genes are TRBV20-1 and TRBJ2-3; possibly TRBD2 for D (5 bases). V lost 5 bases and J 6 bases, leaving 21 bases between the germline ends. Germline values: CDR1 DFQATT, CDR2 SNEGSKA (reference sequence). This CDR3 comprises 15 residues. The CDR3 nucleotides read TGCAGTGCTCAGCCGGGGTACGGCGGTCGGGATACGCAGTATTTT. Translating it yields CSAQPGYGGRDTQYF.

This clonotype showed up just a few times. The rearrangement joins TRBV5-1 to TRBJ2-2; D is tentatively TRBD1 or TRBD2 (5 bases each). V gave up 7 bases and J gave up 1 base, with 17 bases separating them. Germline V gives CDR1 SGHRS, CDR2 YFSETQ. The CDR3 extends over 16 amino acids. CDR3 sequence: CASSHPGTVNTGELFF. The CDR3 DNA reads TGCGCCAGCTCTCATCCCGGGACGGTGAACACCGGGGAGCTGTTTTTT.

This clonotype appeared a few times. The chain joins TRBV15 to TRBJ2-1, with 11 bases that match TRBD2. The CDR3 is 15 residues long. Trimming at V came to 1 base and at J to 5 bases, leaving 1 base not matched to a gene. Germline V CDR1 and CDR2: LNHNV, YYDKDF (reference sequence). The CDR3 DNA follows: TGTGCCACCAGCAGAGCGACTAGCGGGAACAATGAGCAGTTCTTC. The encoded protein is CATSRATSGNNEQFF.

This clonotype has just a few counts. V usage is TRBV7-2 and J usage is TRBJ2-2, with 7 bases that match TRBD1. With 5 bases clipped from V and 6 bases from J, the junction kept 9 bases outside the gene matches. CDR1 SGHTA and CDR2 FQGNSA come from the germline V gene. The length of the CDR3 is 15 residues. The CDR3 DNA is TGTGCCAGCAGCCATCAGACAGGGTTGGCCGGGGAGCTGTTTTTT. Translation gives CASSHQTGLAGELFF.

In nucleotides, the CDR3 is TGTGCCAATGAGGGGGATAACACTGAAGCTTTCTTT. Its protein is CANEGDNTEAFF. The chain joins TRBV7-9 to TRBJ1-1; a weak D match, TRBD1 (6 bases). The CDR3 runs to 12 residues. Germline V gene data show CDR1 as SEHNR and CDR2 as FQNEAQ (reference sequence). V dropped 10 bases and J dropped 2 bases, with 11 bases sitting between them.

The chain recombines TRBV5-1 with TRBJ2-5, with 10 bases matching TRBD2. The V gene's germline CDR1 is SGHRS and CDR2 YFSETQ. The CDR3 sequence is 16 residues long. Trimming cost V 0 bases and J 5 bases; bases outside gene matches: 7. CDR3 residues: CASSLVPSGSPETQYF. Written as DNA, the CDR3 is TGCGCCAGCAGCTTGGTGCCTAGCGGGAGTCCTGAGACCCAGTACTTC. The full variable domain, in which reference TRBV5-1 and TRBJ2-5 provide the parts outside the CDR3, is KAGVTQTPRYLIKTRGQQVTLSCSPISGHRSVSWYQQTPGQGLQFLFEYFSETQRNKGNFPGRFSGRQFSNSRSEMNVSTLELGDSALYLCASSLVPSGSPETQYFGPGTRLLVL.

The chain employs TRBV7-7 and TRBJ2-5; tentatively, D is TRBD1 (6 bases). Germline V gene lookup returns CDR1 SSHAT and CDR2 FNYEAQ (reference sequence). This CDR3 region has 16 residues. V dropped 2 bases and J dropped 3 bases, with 16 bases sitting between them. The CDR3 DNA reads as TGTGCCAGCAGCTTATTCTATGTACAGGGAGAAGAGACCCAGTACTTC. Protein product: CASSLFYVQGEETQYF.

A few counts support this clonotype. This chain connects TRBV12-3 or TRBV12-4 to TRBJ2-3, with 11 bases lining up with TRBD2. V dropped 5 bases and J dropped 10; count of bases not matched to a gene: 5. CDR3 length: 13 residues. CDR3 nucleotide sequence: TGTGCCAGCAGTGGACTGGGACTAGCGGCGCAGTATTTT. Its translation is CASSGLGLAAQYF.

This clonotype was counted between two and nine times. The J gene is TRBJ2-2, the V gene TRBV28; tentatively, D is TRBD1 or TRBD2 (5 bases each). The ends were cut back, 7 bases at V and 3 bases at J, with 15 bases in the middle. The length of the CDR3 is 15 residues. The germline V gene has CDR1 MDHEN and CDR2 SYDVKM. CDR3 in amino acids: CASTTGAEDTGELFF. For the CDR3, the DNA is TGTGCCAGCACCACCGGGGCCGAGGACACCGGGGAGCTGTTTTTT.

The chain couples TRBV18 to TRBJ2-1; D unresolved. Germline V CDR1 and CDR2: KGHSH, LQKENI. Trimming removed 2 bases from V and 3 bases from J, with 8 bases in between. CDR3 length equals 14 residues. The CDR3 nucleotides read TGTGCCAGCTCACCAGCCTTAGGCTACAATGAGCAGTTCTTC. Translation gives CASSPALGYNEQFF.

The J gene is TRBJ2-1, the V gene TRBV9; maybe TRBD1 (5 bases). The CDR3 spans 13 residues. Germline V gene lookup returns CDR1 SGDLS and CDR2 YYNGEE. Trimming took off 0 bases at V and 8 bases at J, with 9 bases between the two ends. CDR3 coding DNA: TGTGCCAGCAGCGTAGTAGGGGTTGATGAGCAGTTCTTC. This gives the protein CASSVVGVDEQFF.

The CDR3 here is CSVCRTGDPEAFF. CDR3 coding DNA: TGCAGCGTTTGTCGGACAGGGGACCCTGAAGCTTTCTTT. The chain recombines TRBV29-1 with TRBJ1-1; 9 bases map to TRBD1. J lost 6 bases, V lost 5 bases, and 7 bases had no gene match. Germline loops: CDR1 SQVTM, CDR2 ANQGSEA. This CDR3 spans 13 amino acids.

The chain uses TRBV23-1 and TRBJ2-3, with D tentatively TRBD1 or TRBD2 (7 bases each). TRBV23-1 is known as an ORF, though its function is uncertain. Trimming shortened V by 2 bases and J by 1 base, and 16 bases separated the two germline ends. CDR3 length: 17 residues. CDR3 region: CASSQTAGQRGTDTQYF. The CDR3 DNA reads TGCGCCAGCAGTCAAACAGCGGGACAGCGCGGCACAGATACGCAGTATTTT.

This clonotype was counted only a few times. The chain links TRBV11-2 to TRBJ1-2, with D tentatively TRBD1 (5 bases). This CDR3 contains 14 residues. CDR1 is SGHAT and CDR2 is FQNNGV in the germline V gene. Between the trimmed V and J ends, which lost 5 bases and 4 bases, there was a span of 14 bases. The CDR3 loop reads CASSPRDGPYGYTF. Here the CDR3 DNA reads TGTGCCAGCAGCCCCCGGGACGGACCCTATGGCTACACCTTC.

There are a few counts of this clonotype. The chain has TRBV24-1 and TRBJ2-3; no clear D. This CDR3 is 15 amino acids long. The germline V gene encodes CDR1 KGHDR and CDR2 SFDVKD. Trimming removed 1 base at V and 2 bases at J, with 9 bases between. Written as DNA, the CDR3 is TGTGCCACCAGTGATTTACCGGGCCACACAGATACGCAGTATTTT. Its protein is CATSDLPGHTDTQYF.

This clonotype has a handful of counts. The CDR3 bases are TGCGCCAGCAGCCAAGAGGGGAACACCGGGGAGCTGTTTTTT. The encoded protein is CASSQEGNTGELFF. V is TRBV4-1 and J is TRBJ2-2; no firm D call. With 0 bases removed from V and 1 base from J, the gap between germline ends came to 3 bases. There are 14 residues in the CDR3. Germline loops: CDR1 MGHRA, CDR2 YSYEKL.

This clonotype has just a few counts. The chain employs TRBV7-9 and TRBJ2-2; TRBD2 agrees at 10 bases. CDR3 length equals 17 residues. CDR1 is SEHNR, CDR2 FQNEAQ, per germline (reference sequence). Trimming at V came to 0 bases and at J to 6 bases, leaving 7 bases not matched to a gene. CDR3 DNA: TGTGCCAGCAGCTTAGCACGTCTAGCGGGAGAGTCCGGGGAGCTGTTTTTT. Its protein is CASSLARLAGESGELFF.

V usage is TRBV12-3 or TRBV12-4 and J usage is TRBJ1-2, with 7 bases lining up with TRBD1. The CDR3 runs 14 residues. Losses at the gene ends were 5 bases for V and 6 bases for J; bases not matched to a gene: 9. CDR3 residues: CASSTGTASNGYTF. CDR3 coding DNA: TGTGCCAGCAGTACCGGGACAGCCTCGAATGGCTACACCTTC.

This clonotype was seen a handful of times. The chain recombines TRBV7-9 with TRBJ1-1; D remains ambiguous. The CDR3 sequence is 15 residues long. Trimming took off 1 base at V and 5 bases at J, with 14 bases between the two ends. Germline CDR1 reads SEHNR; CDR2 reads FQNEAQ (reference sequence). The CDR3, as DNA: TGTGCCAGCAGCTTAGACCGGGTATCGGGTACTGAAGCTTTCTTT. This sequence encodes CASSLDRVSGTEAFF.

The table lists this clonotype with a few counts. V usage is TRBV29-1 and J usage is TRBJ1-2; D perhaps matches TRBD1 (6 bases). V gave up 4 bases and J gave up 3 bases, with 15 bases separating them. Germline CDR1 is SQVTM and CDR2 is ANQGSEA. This CDR3 spans 14 amino acids. The DNA of the CDR3 is TGCAGCGTTGCGCCGGACAGAATGGACTATGGCTACACCTTC. This sequence encodes CSVAPDRMDYGYTF.

The V call is TRBV20-1, the J call TRBJ2-1, with D possibly TRBD2 on 6 matching bases. The germline gives CDR1 DFQATT, CDR2 SNEGSKA (reference sequence). The CDR3 is 16 residues long. V was cut by 5 bases and J by 4 bases, with 21 bases left in between. CDR3 DNA sequence: TGCAGTGCTCCCTGGGGTAGTAGCGGACGTTACAATGAGCAGTTCTTC. Encoded protein: CSAPWGSSGRYNEQFF.

The chain has TRBV5-4 and TRBJ1-2; 9 bases map to TRBD1. V dropped 4 bases and J dropped 8; count of bases not matched to a gene: 9. Germline CDR1 reads SGHNT; CDR2 reads YYREEE (reference sequence). The CDR3 sequence is 14 residues long. The DNA of the CDR3 is TGTGCCAGCAGCCTACAGGGGGCCCCTCGAGGCTACACCTTC. It yields the protein CASSLQGAPRGYTF.